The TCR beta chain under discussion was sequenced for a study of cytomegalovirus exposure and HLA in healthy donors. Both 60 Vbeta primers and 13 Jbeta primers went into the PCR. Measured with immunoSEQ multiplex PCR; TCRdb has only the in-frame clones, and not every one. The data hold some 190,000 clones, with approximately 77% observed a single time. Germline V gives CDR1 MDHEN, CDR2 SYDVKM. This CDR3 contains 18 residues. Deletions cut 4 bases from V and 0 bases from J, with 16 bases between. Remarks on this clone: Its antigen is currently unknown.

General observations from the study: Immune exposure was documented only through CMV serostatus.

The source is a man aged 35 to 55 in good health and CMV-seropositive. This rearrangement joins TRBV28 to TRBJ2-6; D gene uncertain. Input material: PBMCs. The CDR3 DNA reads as TGTGCCAGCAGTTCTACAGAGTTCTGGATCTCTGGGGCCAACGTCCTGACTTTC. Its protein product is CASSSTEFWISGANVLTF. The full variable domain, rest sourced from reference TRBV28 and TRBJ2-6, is DVKVTQSSRYLVKRTGEKVFLECVQDMDHENMFWYRQDPGLGLRLIYFSYDVKMKEKGDIPEGYSVSREKKERFSLILESASTNQTSMYLCASSSTEFWISGANVLTFGAGSRLTVL.